The following is a T cell receptor (beta chain) sequence with its context. These data belong to a study of T cells in Graves' hyperthyroidism and ophthalmopathy. In germline, CDR1 is SQVTM, CDR2 ANQGSEA. The V end lost 7 bases, the J end lost 4 bases, and 7 bases lay between the germline ends. This CDR3 region has 10 residues. Lactation, pregnancy, other autoimmune disease or uncontrolled infection excluded patients. Each diagnosis was grounded in clinical symptoms, serum thyroxine and TRAb, thyroid ultrasound, and orbital computed tomography. PBMCs came from 10 ml fresh peripheral blood. RNA transcripts yielded amplified TCR beta CDR3 regions. HTBI primers were the set used in a first-round RT-PCR of the TCR CDR3. TCRdb analysed the multiplex PCR reads with MiXCR anew, one entry per CDR3 protein. The profile covers under 350,000 distinct CDR3 sequences, with about an eighth appearing a single time and roughly 35% taken by the ten largest.

The chain recombines TRBV29-1 with TRBJ2-5, with a possible D match to TRBD2 (5 bases). The sequence came from a woman in her 40s with Graves' ophthalmopathy. Sample: blood. The CDR3 loop is CSGGGETQYF. CDR3 in DNA: TGCAGCGGTGGAGGAGAGACCCAGTACTTC.